These T cell receptor beta chains were read from a single sample in a study of OX40 agonist ivuxolimab in advanced cancers. Libraries were prepared by immunoSEQ multiplex PCR; TCRdb keeps only in-frame clonotypes and omits some of them. Of 40,000 to 55,000 clones listed, approximately 85% were seen once; the top ten hold around 3.5%. This specimen consisted of CD4+ or CD8+ T cells sorted from blood, obtained in a trial of the OX40 agonist ivuxolimab. Every receptor here comes from an adult with an advanced solid tumor such as melanoma, head and neck, liver or kidney cancer. CDR3s include the opening cysteine and the closing phenylalanine or tryptophan. The D gene is left open where the match is weak. Rows give clone size only sometimes, using once, few, many, or a class for an expanded clone.

V gene,clone size,D gene,J gene,CDR3 protein,CDR3 DNA
TRBV6-5,.,.,TRBJ1-2,CASSYGRTVNYGYTF,TGTGCCAGCAGTTACGGGAGGACAGTCAACTATGGCTACACCTTC
TRBV30,.,.,TRBJ1-6,CAWSIRGYNSPLHF,TGTGCCTGGAGTATACGGGGCTATAATTCACCCCTCCACTTT
TRBV7-2,few,.,TRBJ1-5,CASSLGTYSNQPQHF,TGTGCCAGCAGCTTAGGCACGTATAGCAATCAGCCCCAGCATTTT
TRBV6-5,.,.,TRBJ1-5,CASNSFRSNQPQHF,TGTGCCAGCAATTCTTTCCGTAGCAATCAGCCCCAGCATTTT
TRBV7-2,.,TRBD1,TRBJ1-5,CASSEGQGAYQPQHF,TGTGCCAGCAGCGAGGGACAGGGGGCCTATCAGCCCCAGCATTTT
TRBV6-1,.,.,TRBJ1-1,CASSEVGLGTEAFF,TGTGCCAGCAGTGAGGTAGGCTTGGGCACTGAAGCTTTCTTT
TRBV14,.,.,TRBJ2-1,CASSQARGYNEQFF,TGTGCCAGCAGCCAAGCGAGGGGATACAATGAGCAGTTCTTC
TRBV4-1,once,.,TRBJ1-1,CASSQDGTDNLWGTEAFF,TGCGCCAGCAGCCAAGACGGGACGGACAACCTCTGGGGCACTGAAGCTTTCTTT
TRBV5-1,.,.,TRBJ2-2,CASRTGALNTGELFF,TGCGCCAGCAGGACGGGGGCCTTGAACACCGGGGAGCTGTTTTTT
TRBV6-4,.,.,TRBJ2-1,CASSEFGSLRNEQFF,TGTGCCAGCAGTGAGTTCGGGAGTCTACGCAATGAGCAGTTCTTC
TRBV28,.,TRBD2,TRBJ2-3,CACSVGSGIEDTQYF,TGTGCCTGCTCTGTGGGGAGCGGGATTGAGGATACGCAGTATTTT
TRBV28,.,TRBD2,TRBJ2-1,CASSPTSGRRVNEQFF,TGTGCCAGCAGTCCTACTAGCGGGAGAAGGGTCAATGAGCAGTTCTTC
TRBV4-2,.,TRBD2,TRBJ2-7,CASSPRLVEREGGEQYF,TGTGCCAGCAGCCCCAGACTGGTGGAGCGGGAGGGCGGCGAGCAGTACTTC
TRBV29-1,.,TRBD2,TRBJ2-7,CSVVPSGTEQYF,TGCAGCGTTGTTCCTAGCGGGACCGAGCAGTACTTC
TRBV25-1,.,.,TRBJ2-3,CASSEWGDTQYF,TGTGCCAGCAGTGAATGGGGAGATACGCAGTATTTT
TRBV6-6,.,.,TRBJ1-2,CASSYDREYGYTF,TGTGCCAGCAGTTACGACAGAGAATATGGCTACACCTTC
TRBV29-1,.,.,TRBJ2-5,CSVQGLTETQYF,TGCAGCGTTCAGGGGCTGACAGAGACCCAGTACTTC
TRBV4-1,.,.,TRBJ2-1,CASSQALSNEQFF,TGCGCCAGCAGCCAAGCACTATCGAATGAGCAGTTCTTC
TRBV7-9,few,TRBD1,TRBJ1-5,CASSFTGDNQPQHF,TGTGCCAGCAGCTTTACAGGGGACAATCAGCCCCAGCATTTT
TRBV28,.,.,TRBJ2-1,CASSVQGQYNEQFF,TGTGCCAGCAGTGTCCAGGGGCAGTACAATGAGCAGTTCTTC
TRBV28,.,TRBD1,TRBJ2-3,CASTWDSLEQSTDTQYF,TGTGCCAGCACCTGGGACAGCCTAGAACAGAGCACAGATACGCAGTATTTT
TRBV6-1,.,.,TRBJ1-3,CASSEAEGTIYF,TGTGCCAGCAGTGAAGCGGAGGGCACCATATATTTT
TRBV30,.,TRBD1,TRBJ2-7,CAWSPPTGILREQYF,TGTGCCTGGAGTCCCCCGACAGGGATCCTCCGCGAGCAGTACTTC
TRBV7-3,few,.,TRBJ2-7,CASSSAMQEQYF,TGTGCCAGCAGCTCCGCTATGCAGGAGCAGTACTTC
TRBV5-1,.,.,TRBJ2-2,CASSLAGNTGELFF,TGCGCCAGCAGCTTAGCGGGGAACACCGGGGAGCTGTTTTTT